Below, 25 T cell receptor beta chains from the same sample are listed, as sequenced in a study of T-cell reconstitution after alpha-beta-depleted transplantation in children listed by TCRdb under 2016. The sample's treatment or condition label, decoded: allogeneic hematopoietic cell transplantation with graft depleted of TCRalphabeta T cells and CD19 B cells. Preparation of the library involved PCR. The instrument given in TCRdb is Illumina HiSeq 2500. Molecular barcoding was employed in the preparation of TCR libraries, with unique molecular identifiers being used to normalize TCRbeta repertoire quantification. The raw public data were reprocessed by TCRdb itself: fastp quality trimming at Q25, MiXCR clonotype calling, in-frame beta chains only. Each CDR3 protein gets just one entry, which takes the most common genes and DNA from the rows behind it. The table for this sample lists approximately 500,000 distinct CDR3 sequences; over 25% of them were counted only once. Together, the top ten hold under 45% of the sample.

The material sequenced was PBMCs, taken before TCRalphabeta/CD19-depleted stem cell transplant. The receptors stem from a boy younger than two with Wiskott-Aldrich syndrome, due to receive a stem cell transplant.

This clonotype was counted a few times. The chain is built from TRBV20-1 and TRBJ1-4, with D maybe TRBD1 (5 bases). The germline gives CDR1 DFQATT, CDR2 SNEGSKA (reference sequence). V was pared by 5 bases and J by 8 bases, with 21 bases between. The CDR3 spans 15 residues. This CDR3 reads CSAYSPRVRREKLFF. The CDR3 DNA reads as TGCAGTGCTTACTCCCCCAGGGTGAGGCGCGAAAAACTGTTTTTT.

The chain employs TRBV15 and TRBJ2-7; TRBD1 might be the D (5 bases). The CDR3 extends over 16 amino acids. V was shortened by 3 bases and J by 4 bases, with 19 bases between the two germline ends. Germline V gene sequence: CDR1 LNHNV, CDR2 YYDKDF (reference sequence). The CDR3 sequence: CATSRSGQPPGYEQYF. CDR3 sequence (DNA): TGTGCCACCAGCAGGAGTGGGCAGCCCCCAGGGTACGAGCAGTACTTC.

This clonotype was seen a handful of times. The rearrangement links TRBV28 to TRBJ2-2; no clear D gene. Trimming shortened V by 4 bases and J by 7 bases, and 10 bases separated the two germline ends. This CDR3 contains 13 residues. CDR1 MDHEN and CDR2 SYDVKM come from the germline V gene. In DNA form, the CDR3 reads TGTGCCAGCAGTTCCCTCAACCTCGGGGAGCTGTTTTTT. It encodes CASSSLNLGELFF. Combining the CDR3 with reference TRBV28 and TRBJ2-2 gives the whole variable domain DVKVTQSSRYLVKRTGEKVFLECVQDMDHENMFWYRQDPGLGLRLIYFSYDVKMKEKGDIPEGYSVSREKKERFSLILESASTNQTSMYLCASSSLNLGELFFGEGSRLTVL.

This clonotype was detected ten times or more. This sequence joins TRBV12-3 or TRBV12-4 and TRBJ1-1, with 11 bases fitting TRBD1. The CDR3 totals 15 residues. The trim removed 4 bases at V and 4 bases at J, leaving 5 bases unmatched. CDR3 nucleotides: TGTGCCAGCAGTTGGACAGGGGGCGTCGGCACTGAAGCTTTCTTT. Encoded protein: CASSWTGGVGTEAFF.

This clonotype was seen only a few times. This chain links TRBV24-1 with TRBJ2-1, with 10 bases aligning to TRBD2. The trim removed 11 bases at V and 0 bases at J, leaving 12 bases unmatched. The CDR3 extends over 17 amino acids. Germline assignment: CDR1 KGHDR and CDR2 SFDVKD. The CDR3 bases are TGTGCCAAGGGGGTAGCGGGAGGCCCAAGCTCCTACAATGAGCAGTTCTTC. Encoded protein: CAKGVAGGPSSYNEQFF.

The J gene is TRBJ2-2, the V gene TRBV5-1, with D perhaps assigned TRBD1 or TRBD2 (5 bases each). Trimming stripped 0 bases from V and 5 bases from J, with 8 bases between. The CDR3 is 14 amino acids. Germline V gene lookup returns CDR1 SGHRS and CDR2 YFSETQ. The CDR3 bases are TGCGCCAGCAGCTTGGACGGGGCAACCGGGGAGCTGTTTTTT. This sequence encodes CASSLDGATGELFF.

This clonotype was found once. CDR3 sequence: CASSRQGQVDEQFF. The CDR3 nucleotides read TGCGCCAGCAGCAGGCAGGGGCAGGTCGATGAGCAGTTCTTC. The chain couples TRBV5-1 to TRBJ2-1; perhaps TRBD1 as D (6 bases). Germline V gene sequence: CDR1 SGHRS, CDR2 YFSETQ. Trimming pared 4 bases from V and 8 bases from J, leaving 16 bases between. The CDR3 has 14 residues.

The chain employs TRBV6-1 and TRBJ1-5; no clear D. This CDR3 has 14 amino acids. V dropped 6 bases and J dropped 6 bases, with 15 bases sitting between them. Looked up from germline, CDR1 is MNHNS and CDR2 is SASEGT. This CDR3 reads CASRTRKGSQPQHF. The CDR3 DNA reads as TGTGCCAGCAGAACCAGAAAGGGCTCTCAGCCCCAGCATTTT.

V and J are TRBV5-1 and TRBJ2-1; D may be TRBD1 (6 bases). Germline CDR1 and CDR2: SGHRS and YFSETQ. V lost 4 bases, J lost 7 bases, and 18 bases lay in between. The CDR3 loop spans 15 amino acids. CDR3 residues: CASSPWRLRGNEQFF. The CDR3 DNA reads as TGCGCCAGCAGCCCCTGGCGACTGAGGGGGAATGAGCAGTTCTTC.

The chain couples TRBV3-1 to TRBJ1-5, with a possible D match to TRBD1 (5 bases). The CDR3 length is 16 residues. Trimming left V 0 bases short and J 5 bases short, with 14 bases between. Germline V CDR1 and CDR2: LGHDT, YNNKEL (reference sequence). In DNA, the CDR3 is TGTGCCAGCAGCCAAGAGGCCAGGGTCGGTCATCAGCCCCAGCATTTT. This translates into CASSQEARVGHQPQHF. Drawing the rest from reference TRBV3-1 and TRBJ1-5, the complete variable domain is DTAVSQTPKYLVTQMGNDKSIKCEQNLGHDTMYWYKQDSKKFLKIMFSYNNKELIINETVPNRFSPKSPDKAHLNLHINSLELGDSAVYFCASSQEARVGHQPQHFGDGTRLSIL.

This clonotype appeared a few times. CDR3 coding DNA: TGTGCCATCAGTGAGTCATTAGGTTTGACTAGCGGGGGCGCAGATACGCAGTATTTT. Protein sequence: CAISESLGLTSGGADTQYF. The chain joins TRBV10-3 to TRBJ2-3, with 12 bases aligning to TRBD2. This CDR3 region has 19 residues. Germline V lookup: CDR1 ENHRY, CDR2 SYGVKD. After removal of 0 bases from V and 4 bases from J, the junction contained 11 bases not matched to a gene.

This sequence joins TRBV20-1 and TRBJ1-4; D perhaps matches TRBD1 (6 bases). CDR1 is DFQATT, CDR2 SNEGSKA, per germline (reference sequence). V lost 6 bases, J lost 8 bases, and 19 bases lay in between. The CDR3 is made up of 14 amino acids. This CDR3 reads CSAQTRRDTEKLFF. CDR3 nucleotides: TGCAGTGCCCAGACAAGGAGGGACACGGAAAAACTGTTTTTT.

The chain uses TRBV29-1 and TRBJ2-3, with D unclear. Deletions cut 7 bases from V and 2 bases from J, with 13 bases between. The germline V gene has CDR1 SQVTM and CDR2 ANQGSEA. This CDR3 is built from 13 residues. CDR3 coding DNA: TGCAGCGCTCGGCTAGTCCTCACAGATACGCAGTATTTT. Encoded protein: CSARLVLTDTQYF.

This rearrangement joins TRBV5-1 to TRBJ2-2; no clear D. Deletions cut 5 bases from V and 3 bases from J, with 8 bases between. The CDR3 is made up of 13 amino acids. The germline V gene encodes CDR1 SGHRS and CDR2 YFSETQ. DNA for the CDR3: TGCGCCAGCAGTTACGTGGACACCGGGGAGCTGTTTTTT. Translated, it gives CASSYVDTGELFF.

This clonotype was found a few times. The chain has TRBV12-3 or TRBV12-4 and TRBJ2-5; TRBD1 aligns across 8 bases. V was clipped by 5 bases and J by 5 bases; unmatched bases: 10. This CDR3 contains 15 residues. CDR3 amino acids: CASSPQGARGETQYF. The CDR3 coding sequence is TGTGCCAGCAGTCCCCAGGGGGCACGAGGGGAGACCCAGTACTTC.

The table lists this clonotype with a few counts. The V and J genes are TRBV12-3 or TRBV12-4 and TRBJ2-5; no definite D call. This CDR3 contains 13 residues. Trimming pared 3 bases from V and 9 bases from J, leaving 14 bases between. The DNA of the CDR3 is TGTGCCAGCAGTTTCTCCGGATATGCGGCCCAGTACTTC. As protein: CASSFSGYAAQYF.

This clonotype came up a few times. V gene TRBV6-1 combines with J gene TRBJ1-2, with unresolved D. CDR3 size: 14 residues. Germline lookup yields CDR1 MNHNS and CDR2 SASEGT. Trimming stripped 5 bases from V and 4 bases from J, with 14 bases between. This chain's CDR3 is CASSRSDRGYGYTF. CDR3 nucleotides: TGTGCCAGCAGTAGGTCGGACCGGGGCTATGGCTACACCTTC.

The chain carries TRBV5-8 and TRBJ1-2; D is unclear. CDR1 and CDR2 from the germline V gene are SGHTS and YDEGEE. Trimming cost V 0 bases and J 6 bases, with 15 bases left between them. CDR3 length equals 15 residues. CDR3 sequence (DNA): TGTGCCAGCAGCTTGGCGGCGGGTGGAAGGCATGGCTACACCTTC. Translated: CASSLAAGGRHGYTF.

The CDR3 DNA is TGTGCCAGCAGTTTGGGGGAAGGTCTTCCTGAAGCTTTCTTT. Protein: CASSLGEGLPEAFF. The chain carries TRBV12-3 or TRBV12-4 and TRBJ1-1; possibly TRBD1 for D (5 bases). The CDR3 consists of 14 residues. The V end was cut by 3 bases, the J end by 6 bases, with 14 bases between.

This clonotype was seen a handful of times. The chain joins TRBV5-1 to TRBJ2-7, with 7 bases aligning to TRBD1. This CDR3 has 15 amino acids. Trimming at V came to 5 bases and at J to 4 bases, leaving 12 bases not matched to a gene. CDR1 is SGHRS and CDR2 is YFSETQ in the germline V gene. The DNA for the CDR3 is TGCGCCAGCAGATCAGGGGGTGATTCCACTTACGAGCAGTACTTC. It is translated as CASRSGGDSTYEQYF. The whole variable domain, filled in from reference TRBV5-1 and TRBJ2-7, reads KAGVTQTPRYLIKTRGQQVTLSCSPISGHRSVSWYQQTPGQGLQFLFEYFSETQRNKGNFPGRFSGRQFSNSRSEMNVSTLELGDSALYLCASRSGGDSTYEQYFGPGTRLTVT.

This sequence joins TRBV3-1 and TRBJ2-1; a possible D gene is TRBD2 (6 bases). Germline V gives CDR1 LGHDT, CDR2 YNNKEL (reference sequence). The V and J ends lost 3 bases and 1 base respectively, with 13 bases between them. The CDR3 extends over 16 amino acids. The CDR3 nucleotides are TGTGCCAGCAGCCAGACTAGACCAGGATCCTACAATGAGCAGTTCTTC. Its translation: CASSQTRPGSYNEQFF.

The chain is built from TRBV29-1 and TRBJ2-7; TRBD2 aligns across 11 bases. The CDR3 consists of 16 residues. Germline V gene lookup returns CDR1 SQVTM and CDR2 ANQGSEA. V lost 0 bases and J lost 0; bases outside the gene matches: 4. This CDR3 reads CSVEERSGRGSYEQYF. The CDR3 DNA sequence: TGCAGCGTTGAAGAGCGTAGCGGGAGGGGCTCCTACGAGCAGTACTTC.

This clonotype was counted only a few times. The J gene is TRBJ2-7, the V gene TRBV12-3 or TRBV12-4, with 10 bases that match TRBD2. The CDR3 loop spans 14 amino acids. The V segment lost 7 bases and the J segment 4 bases; nucleotides outside the gene matches: 7. CDR3 residues: CASTPSGSRYEQYF. CDR3 sequence (DNA): TGTGCCAGCACCCCTAGCGGGAGTCGTTACGAGCAGTACTTC.

The rearrangement joins TRBV27 to TRBJ2-3; TRBD1 might be the D (5 bases). V lost 6 bases to trimming and J lost 3 bases, with 13 bases between them. The CDR3 has 14 amino acids. The germline V gene has CDR1 MNHEY and CDR2 SMNVEV (reference sequence). CDR3 in DNA: TGTGCCAGCAGCCAGGGTAGGGGTACAGATACGCAGTATTTT. Protein sequence: CASSQGRGTDTQYF.

This chain joins TRBV20-1 and TRBJ2-3; 9 positions match TRBD2. From germline, CDR1 is DFQATT and CDR2 SNEGSKA (reference sequence). V lost 6 bases to trimming and J lost 2 bases; unmatched junction nucleotides: 9. The CDR3 has 15 residues. In DNA form, the CDR3 reads TGCAGTGCAAAACTGGCTAGCGGGAACACAGATACGCAGTATTTT. This codes for CSAKLASGNTDTQYF.